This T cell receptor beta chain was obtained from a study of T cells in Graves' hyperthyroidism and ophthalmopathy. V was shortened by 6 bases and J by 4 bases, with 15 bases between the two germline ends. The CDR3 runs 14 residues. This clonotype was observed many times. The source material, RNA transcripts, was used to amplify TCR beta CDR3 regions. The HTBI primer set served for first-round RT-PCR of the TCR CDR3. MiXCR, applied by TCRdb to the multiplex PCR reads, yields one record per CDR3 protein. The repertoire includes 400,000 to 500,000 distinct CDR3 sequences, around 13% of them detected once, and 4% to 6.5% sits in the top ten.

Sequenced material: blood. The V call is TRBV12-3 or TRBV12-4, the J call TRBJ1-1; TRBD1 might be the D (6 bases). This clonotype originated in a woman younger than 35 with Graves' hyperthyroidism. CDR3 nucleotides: TGTGCCAGCAGGAAAATTCAGGGGAGCACTGAAGCTTTCTTT. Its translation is CASRKIQGSTEAFF.